This T cell receptor beta chain was found in a study of regulatory T cells in long-lasting Graves disease. Time point meaning: newly diagnosed GD, antithyroid drugs for less than 3 months. TCR sequences were obtained from RNA taken from PBMCs. This clonotype turned up a few times. Germline V gene data show CDR1 as SQVTM and CDR2 as ANQGSEA. The V and J ends lost 1 base and 3 bases respectively, with 7 bases between them. The CDR3 length is 12 residues. Relying on iRepertoire HTBI primers and Arm-PCR of CDR3 regions, the team built TCR beta libraries. TCRdb redid the calling of the multiplex PCR reads with MiXCR, one entry per CDR3 protein. The sample yields 450,000 to 600,000 distinct CDR3 sequences, 15% to 20% seen once. Another study also made use of these data, one on T cells in Graves' hyperthyroidism and ophthalmopathy.

V and J are TRBV29-1 and TRBJ2-7; unclear D gene. The origin of this receptor is a man in his forties with Graves disease. The sequencing here drew on peripheral blood mononuclear cells (PBMCs), taken at new diagnosis, from a patient treated with antithyroid drugs. This CDR3 is CSVEGRNYEQYF. For the CDR3, the DNA is TGCAGCGTTGAAGGCAGAAACTACGAGCAGTACTTC.